Listed below are T cell receptor beta chains from one sample, sequenced in a study of beta chain features in type 1 diabetes. The data were produced by immunoSEQ multiplex PCR, yet TCRdb's version contains in-frame clones alone and is incomplete. Of more than 20,000 clones in the sample, about 49% were seen once. Sample: stem cell memory CD4+ T cells from blood. The receptors here all came from a man aged 25-45 years with type 1 diabetes. CDR3s include the opening cysteine and the closing phenylalanine or tryptophan. A D gene is named only where the DNA matches it firmly. Not every row has a clone size; where given, it reads once, few, many or a size class.

V gene,clone size,J gene,D gene,CDR3 protein,CDR3 DNA
TRBV11-2,-,TRBJ1-3,-,CASSSTGSSGNTIYF,TGTGCCAGCAGCTCTACCGGGAGCTCTGGAAACACCATATATTTT
TRBV4-1,few,TRBJ2-7,TRBD1,CASSQDWFGTGVYEQYF,TGCGCCAGCAGCCAAGATTGGTTCGGGACAGGGGTGTACGAGCAGTACTTC
TRBV7-9,few,TRBJ2-7,-,CASRTDRDEQYF,TGTGCCAGCAGGACAGATAGGGACGAGCAGTACTTC
TRBV6-5,-,TRBJ2-2,TRBD1,CASSYYGQGGTGELFF,TGTGCCAGCAGTTACTATGGACAGGGCGGCACCGGGGAGCTGTTTTTT
TRBV5-4,few,TRBJ1-2,TRBD1,CASSLDRGLGYTF,TGTGCCAGCAGCCTCGACAGGGGGCTTGGCTACACCTTC
TRBV6-1,-,TRBJ1-2,-,CASSENRGNYGYTF,TGTGCCAGCAGTGAAAATAGGGGAAACTATGGCTACACCTTC
TRBV2,few,TRBJ1-2,TRBD1,CASLPDRGTGGYTF,TGTGCCAGCCTACCGGACAGGGGGACGGGTGGCTACACCTTC
TRBV12-5,few,TRBJ2-1,-,CASAPPAGNEQFF,TGTGCTAGTGCCCCCCCGGCAGGGAACGAGCAGTTCTTC
TRBV2,-,TRBJ2-7,-,CASGQSYEQYF,TGTGCCAGCGGACAGTCCTACGAGCAGTACTTC
TRBV27,-,TRBJ1-2,TRBD1,CASMRGDRDSGYTF,TGTGCCAGCATGCGAGGGGACAGGGACTCTGGCTACACCTTC
TRBV27,once,TRBJ2-7,-,CASSLTRSYEQYF,TGTGCCAGCAGTCTTACAAGATCCTACGAGCAGTACTTC
TRBV7-9,few,TRBJ2-7,-,CASSLFVTVSYEQYF,TGTGCCAGCAGCTTATTTGTGACAGTCTCCTACGAGCAGTACTTC
TRBV30,-,TRBJ1-4,TRBD1,CAWAGTGDEKLFF,TGTGCCTGGGCCGGGACAGGGGATGAAAAACTGTTTTTT